This TCR beta chain originates from a study of T-cell reconstitution after alpha-beta-depleted transplantation in children. V was trimmed by 5 bases and J by 1 base, leaving 11 bases between them. CDR3 length equals 14 residues. Library preparation (for TCRbeta) was performed with unique molecular identifiers. Via MiXCR, TCRdb re-called the PCR reads, giving one row per CDR3 protein. Of fewer than 550,000 distinct CDR3 sequences listed, under 20% are singletons. The TCR originated in a boy less than two years old who had a stem cell transplant for Wiskott-Aldrich syndrome, so the T cells may come from the graft donor. Sample: PBMCs, mostly from graft donor cells, taken 360 days after TCRalphabeta/CD19-depleted stem cell transplant. The chain links TRBV12-3 or TRBV12-4 to TRBJ1-1; TRBD1 might be the D (5 bases). The CDR3 is CASSPLRGNTEAFF. CDR3 DNA sequence: TGTGCCAGCAGTCCCCTTAGGGGGAACACTGAAGCTTTCTTT.